This T cell receptor (beta chain) appears in the sequencing data of a study of graft-versus-host responses after intestinal transplantation. Study-wide context: Transplants given to recipients were multivisceral, liver-intestinal, or isolated intestinal. Anti-thymocyte globulin served as induction for all recipients, who then took tacrolimus and steroids for two to three years.

Here immunoSEQ multiplex PCR was the method, and the copy in TCRdb shows in-frame clones only, minus some. This table has over 100,000 clones, over 80% appearing once. V lost 5 bases and J 6 bases, leaving 23 bases between the germline ends. The CDR3 length is 17 residues. The germline V gene has CDR1 SGHVS and CDR2 FQNEAQ. Turning to this clone: As yet, its antigen is unknown.

Specimen: unstimulated CD4+ T cells sorted from spleen or lymph node cells, collected before intestinal transplant. The source of this sequence is a human donor who received an intestinal transplant. The chain carries TRBV7-8 and TRBJ2-1, with D possibly TRBD1 on 6 matching bases. The CDR3 coding sequence is TGTGCCAGCAGCGTTAAACAGGGTTATATTTCGCCCAATGAGCAGTTCTTC. Translated, it gives CASSVKQGYISPNEQFF.